The table lists the clone carrying this T cell receptor beta chain with a few counts. The antigen remains undetermined. This CDR3 spans 16 amino acids. Trimming cost V 0 bases and J 7 bases; bases outside gene matches: 7. Germline V gives CDR1 LGHNA, CDR2 YSLEER. Repertoires were generated with immunoSEQ multiplex PCR, while TCRdb's copy carries only in-frame clones and drops some. The table shows about 150,000 clones, with approximately 94% occurring only once. The data were obtained in a study of T cell responses to AZD1222 COVID-19 vaccine. Findings and caveats of the study: Spike-specific TCR breadth rose after two AZD1222 doses, and depth rose as well. At baseline, just 6 or 7 AZD1222 recipients tested seropositive. At 160-218 and 743-854, vaccine-associated CD4 TCRs were dominant, and they spanned spike. Nearly half of unique spike-specific TCRs reportedly avoided B.1.351 and B.1.1.7 mutated regions.

The clonotype was recovered from an adult in good health. The chain joins TRBV4-3 to TRBJ1-5; 9 bases are a match to TRBD1. The starting material was peripheral blood, obtained on day 0 of AZD1222 vaccination. The CDR3 region has the DNA TGCGCCAGCAGCCAAGATATAGGACAGGGGAAGCAGCCCCAGCATTTT. This encodes CASSQDIGQGKQPQHF.